This is a list of T cell receptor beta chains from one sample in a study of T cells after yellow fever vaccination. Each CDR3 protein gets one entry after TCRdb re-called the 5' RACE reads with MiXCR. The sample carries 200,000 to 250,000 distinct CDR3 sequences, 6.9% recorded once. Source: CD4+ T cells sorted from PBMCs, taken 15 days after the yellow fever booster vaccination. These receptors were collected from a man aged 30 to 39 who received the YFV17D yellow fever vaccine. Each CDR3 is given with its conserved first and last residue. The D gene is left open where the match is weak. Clone size, where shown, is once, few, many, or a class for clones that have expanded.

d_gene	v_gene	j_gene	abundance	CDR3aa	CDR3nt
.	TRBV5-6	TRBJ2-7	.	CASGPVLRSYEQYF	TGTGCCAGCGGCCCCGTACTCCGCTCCTACGAGCAGTACTTC
TRBD1	TRBV20-1	TRBJ2-4	many	CSAPGTGAAKNIQYF	TGCAGTGCCCCCGGGACAGGGGCAGCCAAAAACATTCAGTACTTC
TRBD2	TRBV7-9	TRBJ2-1	many	CASSVRTSGSYNEQFF	TGTGCCAGCAGCGTCAGGACTAGCGGTTCCTACAATGAGCAGTTCTTC
.	TRBV20-1	TRBJ2-7	.	CSAPDSYYEQYF	TGCAGTGCACCTGACAGTTACTACGAGCAGTACTTC
TRBD1	TRBV5-1	TRBJ2-2	.	CASSPPRQGAGTGELFF	TGCGCCAGCAGCCCACCTAGACAGGGGGCCGGAACCGGGGAGCTGTTTTTT
.	TRBV5-1	TRBJ2-3	.	CASSTGRTGVDTQYF	TGCGCCAGCAGCACAGGACGAACGGGGGTAGATACGCAGTATTTT
TRBD2	TRBV7-7	TRBJ2-1	few	CASSLTGLASINEQFF	TGTGCTAGCAGTCTGACGGGACTAGCGTCGATCAATGAGCAGTTCTTC
.	TRBV15	TRBJ2-3	few	CATSRDKARTDTQYF	TGTGCCACCAGCAGAGATAAAGCGCGCACAGATACGCAGTATTTT
TRBD2	TRBV9	TRBJ2-3	many	CASSPREGITDTQYF	TGTGCCAGCAGCCCTCGGGAGGGAATCACAGATACGCAGTATTTT
.	TRBV7-9	TRBJ2-7	many	CASSSDRSYEQYF	TGTGCCAGCAGTTCTGACAGATCCTACGAGCAGTACTTC
TRBD2	TRBV9	TRBJ2-1	many	CASSIDLGTSSLPNEQFF	TGTGCCAGCAGCATAGACTTGGGGACTAGCTCCCTGCCCAATGAGCAGTTCTTC
.	TRBV24-1	TRBJ1-1	few	CATKRKATEMNTEAFF	TGTGCCACCAAAAGAAAGGCAACAGAAATGAACACTGAAGCTTTCTTT
.	TRBV6-2/TRBV6-3	TRBJ2-5	many	CASSYSGLSAHRETQYF	TGTGCCAGCAGTTACTCGGGACTGAGCGCTCATAGGGAGACCCAGTACTTC
.	TRBV20-1	TRBJ2-3	few	CSARVFGSTDTQYF	TGCAGTGCTAGAGTTTTCGGGAGCACAGATACGCAGTATTTT
.	TRBV3-1	TRBJ2-7	many	CASSQGTLGPYEQYF	TGTGCCAGCAGCCAAGGCACACTAGGGCCCTACGAGCAGTACTTC
TRBD2	TRBV11-3	TRBJ2-2	.	CASSLKAGGPSGELFF	TGTGCCAGCAGCTTAAAAGCGGGAGGGCCCTCCGGGGAGCTGTTTTTT
.	TRBV14	TRBJ2-4	.	CASSQGGLALAKNIQYF	TGTGCCAGCAGCCAAGGGGGATTAGCGCTAGCCAAAAACATTCAGTACTTC
TRBD2	TRBV12-3/TRBV12-4	TRBJ2-1	few	CASSLVRGREGPHNEQFF	TGTGCCAGCAGTTTAGTGAGGGGGCGGGAGGGCCCTCACAATGAGCAGTTCTTC
.	TRBV30	TRBJ2-1	.	CAWSVLSGTYNEQFF	TGTGCCTGGAGTGTGCTTTCGGGGACCTACAATGAGCAGTTCTTC
.	TRBV20-1	TRBJ2-7	.	CSARGPMGDYEQYF	TGCAGTGCTAGGGGTCCTATGGGGGACTACGAGCAGTACTTC
TRBD2	TRBV12-3/TRBV12-4	TRBJ2-7	few	CASGRPGGYEQYF	TGTGCCAGCGGTCGACCGGGAGGGTACGAGCAGTACTTC
.	TRBV6-1	TRBJ2-7	few	CAEGSDFYEQYF	TGTGCCGAAGGTAGCGACTTCTACGAGCAGTACTTC
TRBD2	TRBV20-1	TRBJ2-7	many	CSASSGRFEYEQYF	TGCAGTGCTTCTAGCGGGAGGTTTGAGTACGAGCAGTACTTC
TRBD2	TRBV20-1	TRBJ2-7	few	CSARSGSREQYF	TGCAGTGCTCGTAGCGGGAGTAGGGAGCAGTACTTC
TRBD1	TRBV28	TRBJ1-2	few	CASRGGQKYGYTF	TGTGCCAGCAGGGGGGGACAGAAGTATGGCTACACCTTC
.	TRBV20-1	TRBJ2-7	many	CSAPAGTPSSYEQYF	TGCAGTGCACCGGCCGGGACACCCAGCTCCTACGAGCAGTACTTC
.	TRBV10-3	TRBJ2-7	.	CAISGAYGTRRYEQYF	TGTGCCATCAGTGGAGCTTACGGGACGCGTCGGTACGAGCAGTACTTC
TRBD2	TRBV20-1	TRBJ2-7	few	CCARDPIAGGSSYEQYF	TGCTGTGCTAGAGATCCTATAGCGGGAGGGAGCTCCTACGAGCAGTACTTC
TRBD1	TRBV28	TRBJ2-5	many	CASRIADRGGATQYF	TGTGCCAGCAGAATCGCGGACAGGGGGGGCGCGACCCAGTACTTC
TRBD1	TRBV29-1	TRBJ2-1	.	CSVEDRLSGGTGLNEQFF	TGCAGCGTTGAAGATAGGTTGTCCGGCGGGACAGGGCTTAATGAGCAGTTCTTC
TRBD2	TRBV20-1	TRBJ2-7	many	CSASWLAGVYEQYF	TGCAGTGCTAGCTGGCTAGCGGGAGTATACGAGCAGTACTTC
.	TRBV5-1	TRBJ1-5	.	CASSSDGSNQPQHF	TGCGCCAGCAGCTCGGACGGAAGCAATCAGCCCCAGCATTTT
TRBD1	TRBV20-1	TRBJ1-6	many	CSANTGGDGSPLHF	TGCAGTGCAAATACAGGGGGCGATGGTTCACCCCTCCACTTT
.	TRBV7-9	TRBJ2-7	few	CASSREVYEQYF	TGTGCCAGCAGTCGGGAAGTCTACGAGCAGTACTTC
.	TRBV12-3/TRBV12-4	TRBJ2-7	many	CASSFDGYEQYF	TGTGCCAGCAGTTTCGATGGATACGAGCAGTACTTC
.	TRBV20-1	TRBJ1-2	.	CSAPPTGNYGYTF	TGCAGTGCGCCTCCGACAGGCAACTATGGCTACACCTTC
.	TRBV30	TRBJ2-7	few	CAWSLDRYRNEQYF	TGTGCCTGGAGTCTGGACAGATATAGAAACGAGCAGTACTTC
.	TRBV12-3/TRBV12-4	TRBJ2-5	many	CASSLGDLQETQYF	TGTGCCAGCAGTTTAGGTGACCTCCAAGAGACCCAGTACTTC
.	TRBV7-8	TRBJ1-2	few	CASSFRAGGYGYGYTF	TGTGCCAGCAGCTTCCGGGCGGGAGGGTATGGCTATGGCTACACCTTC
TRBD1	TRBV6-1	TRBJ2-1	few	CASRRWTGYNEQFF	TGTGCCAGCAGGCGCTGGACAGGGTACAATGAGCAGTTCTTC
TRBD2	TRBV4-2	TRBJ2-1	many	CASSPKTSGRELGGGVEQFF	TGTGCCAGCAGCCCGAAGACTAGCGGGAGGGAACTGGGCGGGGGTGTTGAGCAGTTCTTC
TRBD2	TRBV30	TRBJ2-5	.	CAWGPGGETQYF	TGTGCCTGGGGCCCGGGGGGGGAGACCCAGTACTTC
TRBD1	TRBV11-3	TRBJ2-2	.	CASRRQGATGELFF	TGTGCCAGCAGGCGACAGGGGGCGACCGGGGAGCTGTTTTTT
.	TRBV7-8	TRBJ2-3	.	CASGGEDTQYF	TGTGCCAGCGGGGGAGAAGATACGCAGTATTTT
TRBD1	TRBV7-2	TRBJ2-1	few	CASSSTGGGNNEQFF	TGTGCCAGCAGCTCGACAGGGGGCGGTAACAATGAGCAGTTCTTC
.	TRBV5-6	TRBJ2-6	few	CASRVGQSGANVLTF	TGTGCCAGCAGAGTTGGACAGTCTGGGGCCAACGTCCTGACTTTC
.	TRBV6-4	TRBJ2-1	.	CASSARLDRSEQFF	TGTGCCAGCAGTGCACGACTAGATCGCAGTGAGCAGTTCTTC
.	TRBV29-1	TRBJ2-4	.	CSVSVSAAKNIQYF	TGCAGCGTTTCGGTATCCGCAGCCAAAAACATTCAGTACTTC
.	TRBV7-2	TRBJ2-7	few	CASSLGYRAPYEQYF	TGTGCCAGCAGCTTAGGTTACAGGGCCCCCTACGAGCAGTACTTC
.	TRBV19	TRBJ2-7	few	CASSVGAGYEQYF	TGTGCCAGTAGTGTCGGCGCGGGCTACGAGCAGTACTTC
TRBD2	TRBV7-9	TRBJ2-2	.	CASSIRVTSGSTGELFF	TGTGCCAGCAGCATCCGTGTCACTAGCGGGAGCACCGGGGAGCTGTTTTTT
.	TRBV23-1	TRBJ2-1	few	CASSQSIKGLNNEQFF	TGCGCCAGCAGTCAATCGATTAAGGGATTAAACAATGAGCAGTTCTTC
.	TRBV5-1	TRBJ2-5	.	CASSLDAGTQETQYF	TGCGCCAGCAGCTTGGATGCGGGGACCCAAGAGACCCAGTACTTC
.	TRBV14	TRBJ2-7	many	CASSQDWGSYEQYF	TGTGCCAGCAGCCAAGACTGGGGCTCCTACGAGCAGTACTTC